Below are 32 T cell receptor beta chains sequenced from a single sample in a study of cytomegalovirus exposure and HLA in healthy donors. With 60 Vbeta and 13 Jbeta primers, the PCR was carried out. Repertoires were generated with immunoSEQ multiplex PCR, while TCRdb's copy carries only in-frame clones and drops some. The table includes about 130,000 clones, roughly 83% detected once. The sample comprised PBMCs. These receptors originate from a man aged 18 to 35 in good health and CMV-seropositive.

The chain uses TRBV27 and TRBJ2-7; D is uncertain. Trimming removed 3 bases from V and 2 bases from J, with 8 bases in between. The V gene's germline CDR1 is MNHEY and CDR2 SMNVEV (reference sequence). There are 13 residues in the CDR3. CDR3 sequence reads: CASSFGETYEQYF. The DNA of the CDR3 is TGTGCCAGCAGTTTCGGAGAAACCTACGAGCAGTACTTC.

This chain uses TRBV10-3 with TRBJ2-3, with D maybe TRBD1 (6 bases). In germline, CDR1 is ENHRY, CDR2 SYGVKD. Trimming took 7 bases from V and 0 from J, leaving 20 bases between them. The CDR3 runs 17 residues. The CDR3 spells CAINPRENQGSTDTQYF. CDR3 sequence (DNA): TGTGCCATCAACCCCCGGGAAAACCAGGGGAGCACAGATACGCAGTATTTT.

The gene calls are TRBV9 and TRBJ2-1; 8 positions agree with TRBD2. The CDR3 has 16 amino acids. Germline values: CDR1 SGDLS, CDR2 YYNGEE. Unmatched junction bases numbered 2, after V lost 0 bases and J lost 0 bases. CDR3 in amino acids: CASSVVSGSSYNEQFF. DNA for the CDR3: TGTGCCAGCAGCGTAGTGAGCGGGAGCTCCTACAATGAGCAGTTCTTC.

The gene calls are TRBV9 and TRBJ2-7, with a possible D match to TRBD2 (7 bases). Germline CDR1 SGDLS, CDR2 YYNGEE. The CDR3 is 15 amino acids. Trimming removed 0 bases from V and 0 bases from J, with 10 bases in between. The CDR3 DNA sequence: TGTGCCAGCAGCGTAGAGGGGGGGCCCTCCTACGAGCAGTACTTC. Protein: CASSVEGGPSYEQYF.

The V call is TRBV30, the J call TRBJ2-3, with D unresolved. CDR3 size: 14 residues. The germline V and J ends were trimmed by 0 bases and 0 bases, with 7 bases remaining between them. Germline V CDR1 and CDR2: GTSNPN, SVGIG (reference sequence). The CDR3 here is CAWSVVGSTDTQYF. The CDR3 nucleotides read TGTGCCTGGAGTGTAGTCGGGAGCACAGATACGCAGTATTTT. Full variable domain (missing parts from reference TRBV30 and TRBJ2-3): SQTIHQWPATLVQPVGSPLSLECTVEGTSNPNLYWYRQAAGRGLQLLFYSVGIGQISSEVPQNLSASRPQDRQFILSSKKLLLSDSGFYLCAWSVVGSTDTQYFGPGTRLTVL.

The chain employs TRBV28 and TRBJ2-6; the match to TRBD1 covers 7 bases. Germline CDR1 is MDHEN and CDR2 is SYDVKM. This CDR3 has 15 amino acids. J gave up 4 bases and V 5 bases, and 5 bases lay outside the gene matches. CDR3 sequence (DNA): TGTGCCAGCAGTAAGGGGGCGTACGGGGCCAACGTCCTGACTTTC. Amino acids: CASSKGAYGANVLTF.

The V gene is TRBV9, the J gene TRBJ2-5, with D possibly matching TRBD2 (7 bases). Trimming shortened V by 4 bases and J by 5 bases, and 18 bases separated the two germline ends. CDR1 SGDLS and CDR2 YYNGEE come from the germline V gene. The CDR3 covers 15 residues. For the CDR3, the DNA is TGTGCCAGCAGCCTCCAGGGGACTACCTTGGAGACCCAGTACTTC. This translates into CASSLQGTTLETQYF.

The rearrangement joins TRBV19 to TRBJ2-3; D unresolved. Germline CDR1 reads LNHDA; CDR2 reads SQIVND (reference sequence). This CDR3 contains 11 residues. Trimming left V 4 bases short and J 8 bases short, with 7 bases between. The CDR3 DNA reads TGTGCCAGTAGTAACGCAGGTACGCAGTATTTT. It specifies CASSNAGTQYF.

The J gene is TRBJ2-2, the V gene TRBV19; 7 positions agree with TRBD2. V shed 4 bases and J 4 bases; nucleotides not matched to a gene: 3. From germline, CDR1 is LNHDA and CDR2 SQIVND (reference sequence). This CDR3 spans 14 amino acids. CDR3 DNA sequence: TGTGCCAGTAGTAGACTAGCCATCACCGGGGAGCTGTTTTTT. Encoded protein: CASSRLAITGELFF. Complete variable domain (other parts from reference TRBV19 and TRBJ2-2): DGGITQSPKYLFRKEGQNVTLSCEQNLNHDAMYWYRQDPGQGLRLIYYSQIVNDFQKGDIAEGYSVSREKKESFPLTVTSAQKNPTAFYLCASSRLAITGELFFGEGSRLTVL.

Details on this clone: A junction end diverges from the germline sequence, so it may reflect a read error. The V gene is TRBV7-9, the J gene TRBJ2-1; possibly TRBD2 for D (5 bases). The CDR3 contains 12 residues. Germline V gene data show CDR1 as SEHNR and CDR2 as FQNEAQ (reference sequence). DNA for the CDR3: TGTTCCAGCAGCTTAGGACTTTATGAGCAGTTCTTC. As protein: CSSSLGLYEQFF. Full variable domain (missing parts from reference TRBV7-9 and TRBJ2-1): DTGVSQNPRHKITKRGQNVTFRCDPISEHNRLYWYRQTLGQGPEFLTYFQNEAQLEKSRLLSDRFSAERPKGSFSTLEIQRTEQGDSAMYLCSSSLGLYEQFFGPGTRLTVL.

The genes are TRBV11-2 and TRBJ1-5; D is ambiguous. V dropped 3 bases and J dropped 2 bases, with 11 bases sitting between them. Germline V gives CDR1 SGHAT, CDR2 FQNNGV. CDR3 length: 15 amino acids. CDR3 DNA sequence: TGTGCCAGCAGCTTTAACGCGGGAGGCAATCAGCCCCAGCATTTT. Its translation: CASSFNAGGNQPQHF.

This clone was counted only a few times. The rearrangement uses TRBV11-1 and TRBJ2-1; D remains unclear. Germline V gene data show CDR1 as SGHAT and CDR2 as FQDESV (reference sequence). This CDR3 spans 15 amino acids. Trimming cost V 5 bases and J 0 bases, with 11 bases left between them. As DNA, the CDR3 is TGTGCCAGCAGCCTCAGCCCTAGCTCCTACAATGAGCAGTTCTTC. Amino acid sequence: CASSLSPSSYNEQFF.

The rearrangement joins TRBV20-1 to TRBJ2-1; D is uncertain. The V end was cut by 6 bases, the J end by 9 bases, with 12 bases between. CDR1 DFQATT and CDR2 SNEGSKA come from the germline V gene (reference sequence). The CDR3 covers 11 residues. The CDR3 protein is CSATLAPEQFF. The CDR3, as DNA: TGCAGTGCAACCTTAGCCCCTGAGCAGTTCTTC.

As DNA, the CDR3 is TGTGCCAGCAGCGGGTCCGACAGGTCCTATGGCTACACCTTC. This gives the protein CASSGSDRSYGYTF. The chain recombines TRBV7-2 with TRBJ1-2; perhaps TRBD1 as D (6 bases). In germline, CDR1 is SGHTA, CDR2 FQGNSA. The V end was cut by 5 bases, the J end by 4 bases, with 14 bases between. This CDR3 is 14 amino acids long.

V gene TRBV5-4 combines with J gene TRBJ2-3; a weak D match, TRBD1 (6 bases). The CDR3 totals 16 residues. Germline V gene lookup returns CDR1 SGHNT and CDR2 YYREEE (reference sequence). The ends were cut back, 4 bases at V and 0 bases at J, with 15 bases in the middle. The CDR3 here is CASSRIGTTSTDTQYF. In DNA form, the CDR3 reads TGTGCCAGCAGCCGAATCGGGACAACTAGCACAGATACGCAGTATTTT.

The CDR3, as DNA: TGTGCCAGCAGTAACCAGGGGGCGGACACCGGGGAGCTGTTTTTT. Protein: CASSNQGADTGELFF. The chain uses TRBV28 and TRBJ2-2, with 8 bases lining up with TRBD1. The ends lost 5 bases at V and 3 bases at J; junction bases unmatched: 5. CDR1 is MDHEN, CDR2 SYDVKM, per germline. This CDR3 contains 15 residues.

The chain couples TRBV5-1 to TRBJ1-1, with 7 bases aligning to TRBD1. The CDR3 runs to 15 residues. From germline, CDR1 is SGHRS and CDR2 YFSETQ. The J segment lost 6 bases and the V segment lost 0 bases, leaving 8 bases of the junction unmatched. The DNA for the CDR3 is TGCGCCAGCAGCTTGGGAGGGGGCAAGGACTCTGAAGCTTTCTTT. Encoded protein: CASSLGGGKDSEAFF.

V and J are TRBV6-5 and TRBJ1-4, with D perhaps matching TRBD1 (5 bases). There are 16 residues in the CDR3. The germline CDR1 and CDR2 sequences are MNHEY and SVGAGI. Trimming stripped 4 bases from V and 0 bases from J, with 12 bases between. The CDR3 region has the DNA TGTGCCAGCAGTTTAGGAGGGACCGCAACTAATGAAAAACTGTTTTTT. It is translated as CASSLGGTATNEKLFF.

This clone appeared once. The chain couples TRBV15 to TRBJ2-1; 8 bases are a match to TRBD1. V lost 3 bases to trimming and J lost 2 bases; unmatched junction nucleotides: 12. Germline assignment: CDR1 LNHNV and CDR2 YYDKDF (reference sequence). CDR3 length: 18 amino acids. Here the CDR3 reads CATSSLVSGTGTYNEQFF. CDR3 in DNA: TGTGCCACCAGCAGTCTCGTTTCCGGGACAGGCACCTACAATGAGCAGTTCTTC.

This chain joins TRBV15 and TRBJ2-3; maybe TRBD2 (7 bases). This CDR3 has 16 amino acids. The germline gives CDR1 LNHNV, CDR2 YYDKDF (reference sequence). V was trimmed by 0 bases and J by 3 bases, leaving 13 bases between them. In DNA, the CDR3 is TGTGCCACCAGCAGAGATGGCGGGGGCTTTACAGATACGCAGTATTTT. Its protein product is CATSRDGGGFTDTQYF.

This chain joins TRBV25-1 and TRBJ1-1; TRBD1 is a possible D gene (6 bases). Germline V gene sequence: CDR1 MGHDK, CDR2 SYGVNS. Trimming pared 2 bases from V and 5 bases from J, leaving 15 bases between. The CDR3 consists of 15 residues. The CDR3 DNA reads TGTGCCAGCAGTGAAGGGGCAGGGGCTGGGACTGAAGCTTTCTTT. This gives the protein CASSEGAGAGTEAFF.

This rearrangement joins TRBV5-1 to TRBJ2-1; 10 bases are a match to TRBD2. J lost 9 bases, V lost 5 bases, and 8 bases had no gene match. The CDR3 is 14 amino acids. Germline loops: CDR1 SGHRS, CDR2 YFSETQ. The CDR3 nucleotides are TGCGCCAGCAGTTCCCAGCGGGGGGGTTCTGAGCAGTTCTTC. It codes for CASSSQRGGSEQFF.

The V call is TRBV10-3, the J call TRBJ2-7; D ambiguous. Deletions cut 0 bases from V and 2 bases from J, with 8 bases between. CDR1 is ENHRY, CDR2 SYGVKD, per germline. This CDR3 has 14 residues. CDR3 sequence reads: CAISESRRAYEQYF. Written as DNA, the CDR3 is TGTGCCATCAGTGAGTCGAGGAGAGCCTACGAGCAGTACTTC.

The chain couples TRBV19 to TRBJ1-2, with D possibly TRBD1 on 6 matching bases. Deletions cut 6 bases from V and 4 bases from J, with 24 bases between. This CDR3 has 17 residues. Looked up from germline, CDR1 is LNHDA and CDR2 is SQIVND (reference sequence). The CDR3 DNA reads TGTGCCAGTAGGTTAATTGGGGACACCGGGCCCTCCTATGGCTACACCTTC. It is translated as CASRLIGDTGPSYGYTF.

CDR3 residues: CASSSTGVNTEAFF. In nucleotides, the CDR3 is TGCGCCAGCAGCTCTACAGGGGTGAACACTGAAGCTTTCTTT. The rearrangement joins TRBV5-1 to TRBJ1-1, with TRBD1 matching 7 bases. V lost 3 bases and J lost 0; bases outside the gene matches: 2. The V gene's germline CDR1 is SGHRS and CDR2 YFSETQ. The CDR3 totals 14 residues. Together with reference TRBV5-1 and TRBJ1-1, the CDR3 gives the full variable domain: KAGVTQTPRYLIKTRGQQVTLSCSPISGHRSVSWYQQTPGQGLQFLFEYFSETQRNKGNFPGRFSGRQFSNSRSEMNVSTLELGDSALYLCASSSTGVNTEAFFGQGTRLTVV.

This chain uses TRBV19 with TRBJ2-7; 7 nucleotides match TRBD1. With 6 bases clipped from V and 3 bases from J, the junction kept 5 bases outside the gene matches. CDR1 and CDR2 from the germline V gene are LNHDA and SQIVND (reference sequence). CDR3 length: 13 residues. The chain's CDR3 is CASSPGTVYEQYF. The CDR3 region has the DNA TGTGCCAGTAGCCCTGGGACAGTCTACGAGCAGTACTTC.

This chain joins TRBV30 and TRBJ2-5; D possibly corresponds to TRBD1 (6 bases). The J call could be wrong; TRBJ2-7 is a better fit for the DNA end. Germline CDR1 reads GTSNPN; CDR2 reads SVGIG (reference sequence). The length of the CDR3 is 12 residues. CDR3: CAFSTGSYEQYF. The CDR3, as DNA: TGTGCCTTTTCAACAGGGTCCTACGAGCAGTACTTC.

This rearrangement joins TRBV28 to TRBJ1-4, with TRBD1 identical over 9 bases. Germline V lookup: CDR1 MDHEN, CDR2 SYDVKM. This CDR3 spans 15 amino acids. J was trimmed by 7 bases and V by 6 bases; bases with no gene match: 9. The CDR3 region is CASRRTGAGGEKLFF. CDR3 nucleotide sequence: TGTGCCAGCAGGCGGACAGGGGCGGGGGGTGAAAAACTGTTTTTT.

CDR3 in amino acids: CASSTDRLGYGYTF. CDR3 nucleotides: TGTGCCAGTAGTACGGACAGGTTGGGATATGGCTACACCTTC. J is TRBJ1-2 and V is TRBV19; 7 bases are a match to TRBD1. V shed 4 bases, J shed 5 bases, and the junction held 7 bases outside the gene matches. Germline CDR1 LNHDA, CDR2 SQIVND (reference sequence). The CDR3 covers 14 residues.

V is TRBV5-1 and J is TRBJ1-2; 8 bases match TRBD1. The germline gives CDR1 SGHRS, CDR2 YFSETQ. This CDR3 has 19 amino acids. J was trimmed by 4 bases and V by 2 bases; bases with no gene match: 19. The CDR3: CASSFFEQDREERSYGYTF. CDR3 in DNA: TGCGCCAGCAGCTTTTTCGAGCAGGACAGGGAAGAGAGATCCTATGGCTACACCTTC.

The CDR3 coding sequence is TGTGCCGCCGGGACTAGCGGGGGAATTGTCGGCGAGCAGTACTTC. It is translated as CAAGTSGGIVGEQYF. The chain has TRBV19 and TRBJ2-7; TRBD2 matches 14 bases. Germline V lookup: CDR1 LNHDA, CDR2 SQIVND (reference sequence). J lost 6 bases, V lost 11 bases, and 12 bases had no gene match. CDR3 length: 15 residues. Together with reference TRBV19 and TRBJ2-7, the CDR3 gives the full variable domain: DGGITQSPKYLFRKEGQNVTLSCEQNLNHDAMYWYRQDPGQGLRLIYYSQIVNDFQKGDIAEGYSVSREKKESFPLTVTSAQKNPTAFYLCAAGTSGGIVGEQYFGPGTRLTVT.

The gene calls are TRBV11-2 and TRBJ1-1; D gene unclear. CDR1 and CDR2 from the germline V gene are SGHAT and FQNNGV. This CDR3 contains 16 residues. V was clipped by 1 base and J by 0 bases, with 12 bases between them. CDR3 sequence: CASSLVSGRLNTEAFF. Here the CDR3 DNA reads TGTGCCAGCAGCTTAGTATCCGGGAGGCTGAACACTGAAGCTTTCTTT.